The present entry profiles one TCR beta chain with its context. No antigen is known for it. Those with chemo-refractory metastatic non-small-cell lung cancer were treated with focal radiation combined with CTLA-4 blockade using ipilimumab. V lost 5 bases, J lost 7 bases, and 6 bases stayed unmatched. In germline, CDR1 is KGHSH, CDR2 LQKENI. This CDR3 is 14 amino acids long. The sample originates from a study of radiotherapy plus CTLA-4 blockade in lung cancer. Whole-study results and caveats: TCR clones of tumor origin grew in blood after radiotherapy plus ipilimumab. Dynamics of early blood T cell clones, together with interferon-beta, were reportedly the best predictors of response.

The repertoire was sequenced with immunoSEQ multiplex PCR; TCRdb's copy has only in-frame clones and lacks some. The sample consists of approximately 80,000 clones, roughly 69% of them appearing once. The source material was peripheral blood, sampled from a patient treated with radiotherapy plus ipilimumab. This sequence originates from a human donor with non-small cell lung cancer whose response to radiotherapy plus ipilimumab could not be evaluated. J is TRBJ1-5 and V is TRBV18; 9 bases are shared with TRBD1. CDR3 region: CASSSDRGGQPQHF. The CDR3 region has the DNA TGTGCCAGCTCATCGGACAGGGGAGGACAGCCCCAGCATTTT.